The next 17 T cell receptor beta chains were all read from a single sample in a study of T cells after yellow fever vaccination. TCRdb called the 5' RACE reads again in MiXCR, with one record for every CDR3 protein. The sample consists of about 240,000 distinct CDR3 sequences, approximately 3.6% of them appearing once. The sequencing used PBMCs, collected 15 days after the yellow fever booster vaccination. These TCRs come from a man between 18 and 35 years old who received the YFV17D yellow fever vaccine.

At least ten counts were recorded for this clonotype. The chain combines TRBV2 with TRBJ2-3; unclear D gene. CDR3 length: 13 amino acids. The V end lost 9 bases, the J end lost 5 bases, and 15 bases lay between the germline ends. In germline, CDR1 is SNHLY, CDR2 FYNNEI. The CDR3 region is CARGSSGKDTQYF. The CDR3 DNA reads as TGTGCCAGAGGGTCGAGTGGTAAAGATACGCAGTATTTT.

This clonotype was detected only a few times. The chain links TRBV10-1 to TRBJ2-3; D remains unclear. Trimming pared 10 bases from V and 1 base from J, leaving 9 bases between. The V gene's germline CDR1 is WNHNN and CDR2 SYGVQD (reference sequence). This CDR3 is 12 amino acids long. The CDR3 protein is CATSQGTDTQYF. CDR3 DNA sequence: TGCGCCACCTCGCAAGGCACAGATACGCAGTATTTT.

This clonotype occurred many times. This sequence joins TRBV5-5 and TRBJ1-5; D perhaps matches TRBD1 (5 bases). Trimming pared 4 bases from V and 3 bases from J, leaving 14 bases between. Looked up from germline, CDR1 is SGHKS and CDR2 is YYEKEE (reference sequence). The CDR3 covers 15 residues. DNA for the CDR3: TGTGCCAGCAGCAGGACAAGGCCCTCCAATCAGCCCCAGCATTTT. Translating it yields CASSRTRPSNQPQHF. The complete variable domain, with remaining parts taken from reference TRBV5-5 and TRBJ1-5, reads DAGVTQSPTHLIKTRGQQVTLRCSPISGHKSVSWYQQVLGQGPQFIFQYYEKEERGRGNFPDRFSARQFPNYSSELNVNALLLGDSALYLCASSRTRPSNQPQHFGDGTRLSIL.

As for this clonotype: One end of the junction is discordant with germline, which a read error may explain. This rearrangement joins TRBV9 to TRBJ1-1, with a weak D call TRBD1 (5 bases). The CDR3 is 13 residues long. Germline CDR1 is SGDLS and CDR2 is YYNGEE. The CDR3, as DNA: TGTGCCAGCAGCGTCGCCGGGACCGCTCCCCCGACCTTT. Translated, it gives CASSVAGTAPPTF.

The sample holds many counts of this clonotype. This chain uses TRBV18 with TRBJ1-2, with TRBD1 matching 7 bases. V was clipped by 2 bases and J by 5 bases; unmatched bases: 8. This CDR3 has 15 amino acids. Germline assignment: CDR1 KGHSH and CDR2 LQKENI. In DNA, the CDR3 is TGTGCCAGCTCACCAGTGACAGGGTCACCGTATGGCTACACCTTC. This translates into CASSPVTGSPYGYTF.

This clonotype was seen many times. The V call is TRBV7-3, the J call TRBJ2-2; the D call may be TRBD1 or TRBD2 (5 bases each). V lost 2 bases and J lost 3, with 10 bases in between. Germline loops: CDR1 SGHTA, CDR2 FQGTGA. The CDR3 length is 15 residues. CDR3 sequence reads: CASSLRPGHTGELFF. DNA for the CDR3: TGTGCCAGCAGCTTACGGCCGGGGCACACCGGGGAGCTGTTTTTT.

This clonotype has a count of ten or more. V usage is TRBV7-2 and J usage is TRBJ2-1, with D perhaps matching TRBD1 or TRBD2 (6 bases each). Trimming cost V 5 bases and J 10 bases, with 15 bases left between them. This CDR3 is 13 amino acids long. Looked up from germline, CDR1 is SGHTA and CDR2 is FQGNSA. The CDR3 loop reads CASSPGAAREQFF. The CDR3 coding sequence is TGTGCCAGCAGCCCGGGGGCAGCAAGGGAGCAGTTCTTC.

This clonotype was seen at least ten times. The chain has TRBV5-1 and TRBJ2-5, with D unresolved. CDR3 length: 13 residues. Germline V gene sequence: CDR1 SGHRS, CDR2 YFSETQ. V lost 1 base and J 1 base, leaving 5 bases between the germline ends. The CDR3, as DNA: TGCGCCAGCAGCTTGCCGTCCCAAGAGACCCAGTACTTC. This encodes CASSLPSQETQYF.

This clonotype has a count of ten or more. V and J are TRBV7-7 and TRBJ2-2, with D unclear. The CDR3 has 14 amino acids. CDR1 SSHAT and CDR2 FNYEAQ come from the germline V gene (reference sequence). The V end was cut by 3 bases, the J end by 3 bases, with 8 bases between. Here the CDR3 DNA reads TGTGCCAGCAGCTTTGGATCTTACACCGGGGAGCTGTTTTTT. It is translated as CASSFGSYTGELFF.

This clonotype was seen many times. The J gene is TRBJ2-7, the V gene TRBV5-6; D is undetermined. The length of the CDR3 is 15 residues. Germline values: CDR1 SGHDT, CDR2 YYEEEE. With 4 bases removed from V and 4 bases from J, the gap between germline ends came to 18 bases. CDR3: CASSPGADSRYEQYF. The CDR3 region has the DNA TGTGCCAGCAGCCCCGGTGCAGACTCTAGGTACGAGCAGTACTTC.

This clonotype was detected ten times or more. The rearrangement uses TRBV12-3 or TRBV12-4 and TRBJ2-1; unclear D gene. Deletions cut 2 bases from V and 3 bases from J, with 17 bases between. The CDR3 runs to 17 residues. In nucleotides, the CDR3 is TGTGCCAGCAGTTTACTTAAAACAGCCGCCGGCTACAATGAGCAGTTCTTC. Protein sequence: CASSLLKTAAGYNEQFF.

This clonotype has at least ten counts. The chain couples TRBV5-5 to TRBJ1-2; D perhaps matches TRBD1 (5 bases). There are 13 residues in the CDR3. V lost 5 bases, J lost 2 bases, and 10 bases lay in between. Germline V CDR1 and CDR2: SGHKS, YYEKEE (reference sequence). The DNA for the CDR3 is TGTGCCAGCAGTCAGGGAACAAACTATGGCTACACCTTC. Protein product: CASSQGTNYGYTF.

This clonotype was seen many times. The chain recombines TRBV12-3 or TRBV12-4 with TRBJ2-7; TRBD1 aligns across 8 bases. The CDR3 consists of 14 residues. V was clipped by 3 bases and J by 4 bases; unmatched bases: 5. CDR3 in amino acids: CASSLSQGAYEQYF. The CDR3 DNA reads as TGTGCCAGCAGTTTGTCCCAGGGGGCGTACGAGCAGTACTTC.

This clonotype was observed many times. The rearrangement joins TRBV5-1 to TRBJ2-2; D is possibly TRBD1 (6 bases). Germline V gene lookup returns CDR1 SGHRS and CDR2 YFSETQ. The length of the CDR3 is 13 residues. With 7 bases removed from V and 6 bases from J, the gap between germline ends came to 13 bases. The CDR3 spells CASCIQGPGELFF. The CDR3 coding sequence is TGCGCCAGCTGCATACAGGGCCCCGGGGAGCTGTTTTTT. Based on the CDR3 plus reference TRBV5-1 and TRBJ2-2, the full variable domain is KAGVTQTPRYLIKTRGQQVTLSCSPISGHRSVSWYQQTPGQGLQFLFEYFSETQRNKGNFPGRFSGRQFSNSRSEMNVSTLELGDSALYLCASCIQGPGELFFGEGSRLTVL.

The table lists this clonotype with a few counts. This chain connects TRBV5-1 to TRBJ2-2, with 7 positions matching TRBD1. V lost 3 bases to trimming and J lost 4 bases; unmatched junction nucleotides: 3. Germline V lookup: CDR1 SGHRS, CDR2 YFSETQ. The CDR3 runs to 14 residues. CDR3 sequence (DNA): TGCGCCAGCAGCTCGGGACAGCGCACCGGGGAGCTGTTTTTT. It is translated as CASSSGQRTGELFF. The full variable domain, in which reference TRBV5-1 and TRBJ2-2 provide the parts outside the CDR3, is KAGVTQTPRYLIKTRGQQVTLSCSPISGHRSVSWYQQTPGQGLQFLFEYFSETQRNKGNFPGRFSGRQFSNSRSEMNVSTLELGDSALYLCASSSGQRTGELFFGEGSRLTVL.

There are many counts of this clonotype. The chain uses TRBV4-1 and TRBJ2-6; no clear D gene. The CDR3 covers 16 residues. Germline lookup yields CDR1 MGHRA and CDR2 YSYEKL. V was pared by 0 bases and J by 2 bases, with 8 bases between. The CDR3 DNA sequence: TGCGCCAGCAGCCAAGATAAATCGACTGGGGCCAACGTCCTGACTTTC. The encoded protein is CASSQDKSTGANVLTF.

Note on this clonotype: A single base separates this from a much larger clone, so it may be a read error. The chain has TRBV24-1 and TRBJ2-1, with TRBD2 matching 10 bases. The germline gives CDR1 KGHDR, CDR2 SFDVKD. The length of the CDR3 is 17 residues. Here the CDR3 DNA reads TGTGACACCAGTGACCCCCGGGGGAGCGGGGGGGGAAATGAGCAGTTCTTC. Protein product: CDTSDPRGSGGGNEQFF.